This TCR beta chain was sequenced in a study of T-cell memory formation after mild COVID-19. Study-wide context: Largely donor-specific TCR clusters were found.

TCRalpha and TCRbeta libraries used 5'RACE with constant-segment primers and UMIs. A single record per CDR3 protein comes from TCRdb applying MiXCR to the 5' RACE reads. Of around 200,000 distinct CDR3 sequences detected, more than 25% appear once; the ten largest clones hold roughly 10%. The CDR3 length is 13 residues. V gave up 1 base and J gave up 2 bases, with 3 bases separating them. CDR1 is SGHRS, CDR2 YFSETQ, per germline. The chain joins TRBV5-1 to TRBJ1-4, with D hard to call. The sequencing sample was made of PBMCs or a T cell subset sorted from them (not recorded which). This TCR was recovered from an adult woman who had mild COVID-19 (a few samples of this study predate the infection). Cell type and time point are not known. CDR3 nucleotide sequence: TGCGCCAGCAGCTTGTGGACTAATGAAAAACTGTTTTTT. It yields the protein CASSLWTNEKLFF. Full variable domain (remainder filled in from reference TRBV5-1 and TRBJ1-4): KAGVTQTPRYLIKTRGQQVTLSCSPISGHRSVSWYQQTPGQGLQFLFEYFSETQRNKGNFPGRFSGRQFSNSRSEMNVSTLELGDSALYLCASSLWTNEKLFFGSGTQLSVL.